This T cell receptor beta chain appears in the sequencing data of a study of a mutant IDH1 vaccine in newly diagnosed glioma. On this clone itself: Its specificity is not known.

V lost 3 bases and J lost 7, with 18 bases in between. CDR1 is SGHTA and CDR2 is FQGNSA in the germline V gene. The CDR3 has 15 amino acids. Time point given: week 5, during vaccination. The vaccine gave 300 ug of a 20-mer mutant IDH1 peptide subcutaneously per dose. Generated by immunoSEQ multiplex PCR, the TCRdb table keeps only in-frame clones and is missing some. The sample contains approximately 38,000 clones, around 85% of which appear only once. V gene TRBV7-2 combines with J gene TRBJ1-2; no clear D gene. This TCR was sampled from a man in his forties with glioma. The sequencing used PBMCs, collected from a glioma patient whose treatment included an IDH1 peptide vaccine. DNA of the CDR3: TGTGCCAGCAGCTTCGCCGGATCCCTAGGCACTGGCTACACCTTC. Translating gives CASSFAGSLGTGYTF.